By share of the sample, the clone carrying this T cell receptor (beta chain) is medium-sized. Antigen: not known. The CDR3 runs to 14 residues. Germline values: CDR1 SQVTM, CDR2 ANQGSEA. V was pared by 6 bases and J by 3 bases, with 14 bases between. This sample was taken from a study of spatial heterogeneity in lung cancer. Stated time point: sample taken at primary tumor resection. TCRdb ran MiXCR on the 5' RACE reads and lists one entry per CDR3 protein. Of 6,100 or so distinct CDR3 sequences listed, roughly 6.7% are singletons. General study results and limits: Intratumoral expanded alpha and beta TCR counts were found to track tumor mutation counts.

The origin of this receptor is a male donor with early-stage non-small cell lung cancer. The genes are TRBV29-1 and TRBJ2-2; tentatively, D is TRBD1 (5 bases). This specimen was lung tumor tissue, taken at surgery. Here the CDR3 reads CSVRTTVYTGELFF. CDR3 in DNA: TGCAGCGTACGGACGACAGTTTACACCGGGGAGCTGTTTTTT.